The sequence of this T cell receptor beta chain was determined in a study of blood T cell repertoires in COVID-19. Study details: Both acute and convalescent COVID-19 samples were obtained from the United States, Italy and Spain. PBMCs, B-cell-depleted T cells, or T cells were the source of the cDNA or gDNA that made up the material.

Authors' analysis steps: Scientists estimated how many nucleated cells there were by amplifying reference gene primers. Profiling relied on immunoSEQ multiplex PCR, and the TCRdb table lists in-frame clones only, not all of them. For V, J and clone size, that table is used; D and trimming come from the DNA. The profile shows more than 200,000 clones, approximately 82% of them singletons. The sequenced sample was peripheral blood. The source is a woman aged 35 to 49 who had recovered from COVID-19.

CDR3 sequence reads: CASSHGGWHEQYF. CDR3 nucleotides: TGTGCCAGCAGCCACGGGGGTTGGCACGAGCAGTACTTC. J is TRBJ2-7 and V is TRBV14; D may be TRBD2 (6 bases). The length of the CDR3 is 13 residues. V was trimmed by 3 bases and J by 5 bases, leaving 11 bases between them. CDR1 is SGHDN, CDR2 FVKESK, per germline.